The entry below gives a single T cell receptor beta chain sequence along with its context. What it recognizes is unknown. Making TCR cDNA involved 5'RACE template switching, which added UMIs and a universal primer site. TCRdb reanalysed the 5' RACE reads using MiXCR and keeps one entry per CDR3 protein. The table shows some 400,000 distinct CDR3 sequences, with around 19% occurring only once. Germline assignment: CDR1 SGHDN and CDR2 FVKESK. Trimming stripped 1 base from V and 6 bases from J, with 10 bases between. The CDR3 has 13 amino acids. This entry belongs to a study of T cells after yellow fever vaccination. About the research overall: In the case of low-cell-number fractions, SMART-Seq v4 Ultra Low Input was used for preparation. Study findings and constraints: Reappearing after the booster were most of the clones from primary vaccination (about 96% CD4, around 88% CD8). Faster peaking, at day 5 versus 15, marked a secondary response that was weaker.

This chain connects TRBV14 to TRBJ2-7; unclear D gene. The specimen was PBMCs, collected before the yellow fever booster vaccination. The clonotype was recovered from a man younger than 35 who received the YFV17D yellow fever vaccine. The CDR3 sequence: CASSQGRRSEQYV. In DNA form, the CDR3 reads TGTGCCAGCAGCCAAGGTCGCAGGAGCGAGCAGTACGTC.